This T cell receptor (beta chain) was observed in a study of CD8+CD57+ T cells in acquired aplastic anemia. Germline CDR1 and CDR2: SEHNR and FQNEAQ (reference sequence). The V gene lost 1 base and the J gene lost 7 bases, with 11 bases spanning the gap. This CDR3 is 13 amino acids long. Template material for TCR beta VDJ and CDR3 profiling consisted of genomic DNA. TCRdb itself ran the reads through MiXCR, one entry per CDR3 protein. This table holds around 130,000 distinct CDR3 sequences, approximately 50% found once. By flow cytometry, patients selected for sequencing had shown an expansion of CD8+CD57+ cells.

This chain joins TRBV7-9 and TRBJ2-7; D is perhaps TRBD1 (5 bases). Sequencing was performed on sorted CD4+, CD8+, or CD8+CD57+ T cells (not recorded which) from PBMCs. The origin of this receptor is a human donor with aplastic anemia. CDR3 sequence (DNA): TGTGCCAGCAGCTTAGTCAGGGTGGAGGAGCAGTACTTC. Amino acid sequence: CASSLVRVEEQYF. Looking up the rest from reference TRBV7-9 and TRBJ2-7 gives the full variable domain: DTGVSQNPRHKITKRGQNVTFRCDPISEHNRLYWYRQTLGQGPEFLTYFQNEAQLEKSRLLSDRFSAERPKGSFSTLEIQRTEQGDSAMYLCASSLVRVEEQYFGPGTRLTVT.